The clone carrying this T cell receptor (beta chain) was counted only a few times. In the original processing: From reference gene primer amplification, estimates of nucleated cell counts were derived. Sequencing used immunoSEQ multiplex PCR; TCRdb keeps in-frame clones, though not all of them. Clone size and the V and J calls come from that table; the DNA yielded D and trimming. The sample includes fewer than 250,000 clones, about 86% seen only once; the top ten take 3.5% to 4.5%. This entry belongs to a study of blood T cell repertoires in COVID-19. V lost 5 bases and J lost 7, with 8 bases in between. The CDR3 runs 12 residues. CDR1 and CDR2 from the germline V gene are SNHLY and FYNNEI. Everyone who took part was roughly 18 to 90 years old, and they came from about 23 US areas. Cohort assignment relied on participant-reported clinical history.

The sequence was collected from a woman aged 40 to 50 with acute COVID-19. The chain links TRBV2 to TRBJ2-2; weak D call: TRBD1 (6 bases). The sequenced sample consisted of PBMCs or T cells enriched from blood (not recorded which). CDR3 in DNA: TGTGCCAGCAGTATGGACAGCGGGGAGCTGTTTTTT. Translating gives CASSMDSGELFF.